This TCR beta chain was captured by sequencing in a study of blood T cell repertoires in COVID-19. Overall study context: Sources were T cells, B-cell-depleted T cells, or PBMCs; the material itself was cDNA or gDNA.

Authors' methods: For nucleated cells, counts were estimated from reference gene primer amplification. Assay used: immunoSEQ multiplex PCR; TCRdb lists only in-frame clones, some missing. V, J and clone size reflect that table, while D and trimming were determined from the DNA. The table shows 150,000 to 200,000 clones, with 82% occurring only once. Enrollment of patients from Seattle took place during active infection, with longitudinal follow-up. The sequence was collected from a woman aged 60-75 years with COVID-19, enrolled during active disease. What was sequenced was peripheral blood.

CDR3 nucleotide sequence: TGTGCCAGCTCTTTCCGACCGGGACTAGCGGGGTCCTACAATGAGCAGTTCTTC. Its protein product is CASSFRPGLAGSYNEQFF. The rearrangement uses TRBV18 and TRBJ2-1; 13 bases fit TRBD2. Losses at the gene ends were 6 bases for V and 1 base for J; bases not matched to a gene: 9. This CDR3 spans 18 amino acids. From germline, CDR1 is KGHSH and CDR2 LQKENI. Drawing the rest from reference TRBV18 and TRBJ2-1, the complete variable domain is NAGVMQNPRHLVRRRGQEARLRCSPMKGHSHVYWYRQLPEEGLKFMVYLQKENIIDESGMPKERFSAEFPKEGPSILRIQQVVRGDSAAYFCASSFRPGLAGSYNEQFFGPGTRLTVL.